This TCR beta chain was captured by sequencing in a study of molecular identifiers for immune sequencing clone quantification. For the study at large: Within a replicate experiment, RNA obtained from either about 20,000 or 100,000 naive CD8 cells was divided into five aliquots, and four of those aliquots were then sequenced.

The study, taken as a whole, reports: Sharing of a barcode by identical TCR molecules could cause highly expanded clone sizes to be underestimated.

In TCRdb, the PCR reads were re-called with MiXCR into one record per CDR3 protein. The sample lists about 630,000 distinct CDR3 sequences, around 25% seen once, with approximately 0.75% in the top ten. CDR1 and CDR2 (germline): MNHEY, SMNVEV (reference sequence). The CDR3 length is 14 residues. Trimming left V 4 bases short and J 0 bases short, with 10 bases between. In this sample, this clonotype turned up many times. Its matching antigen is unknown. The chain uses TRBV27 and TRBJ2-7, with a weak D call TRBD2 (6 bases). The sample comprised naive CD8+ T cells from blood, with Jurkat cell RNA spiked in. Subset of the sample: FACS-sorted CD8+CD4-CCR7+CD45RA+ naive T cells. The receptor was isolated from a human donor in good health. Some libraries in this study had Jurkat cell RNA spiked in. The CDR3 spells CASSYAGSSYEQYF. The CDR3 DNA sequence: TGTGCCAGCAGTTACGCGGGGAGCTCCTACGAGCAGTACTTC.